This T cell receptor beta chain was documented in a study of blood T cell repertoires in COVID-19. Study as a whole: Samples representing acute and convalescent COVID-19 were sourced from the United States, Italy and Spain.

The table came from immunoSEQ multiplex PCR; TCRdb's copy has only in-frame clones and leaves some out. The sample includes fewer than 150,000 clones, 80% to 90% of them seen just once. Germline V gives CDR1 MNHEY, CDR2 SVGAGI. Trimming removed 8 bases at V and 4 bases at J, with 11 bases between. The CDR3 is 12 amino acids. Sequenced: peripheral blood. The TCR originated in a woman aged 45-59 years with acute or convalescent COVID-19. This rearrangement joins TRBV6-5 to TRBJ1-1; D ambiguous. The CDR3 loop reads CASGCTATEAFF. In DNA form, the CDR3 reads TGTGCCAGCGGATGCACAGCCACTGAAGCTTTCTTT.